One and the same sample provided the 2 T cell receptor beta chains below, sequenced in a study of blood T cell repertoires in COVID-19. Generated by immunoSEQ multiplex PCR, the TCRdb table keeps only in-frame clones and is missing some. The sample lists over 150,000 clones, more than 80% occurring once. The sample comprised PBMCs or T cells enriched from blood (not recorded which). All receptors derive from a man in his forties who had recovered from COVID-19.

The chain couples TRBV6-5 to TRBJ2-3, with 8 positions matching TRBD1. CDR1 is MNHEY, CDR2 SVGAGI, per germline. Unmatched junction bases numbered 9, after V lost 9 bases and J lost 1 base. The CDR3 has 15 amino acids. The CDR3, as DNA: TGTGCCAGTAAACCCGGACAGGGACGCACAGATACGCAGTATTTT. Protein sequence: CASKPGQGRTDTQYF.

V gene TRBV27 combines with J gene TRBJ2-5, with 7 bases that match TRBD2. Losses at the gene ends were 3 bases for V and 3 bases for J; bases not matched to a gene: 1. The CDR3 consists of 13 residues. Germline V gene sequence: CDR1 MNHEY, CDR2 SMNVEV (reference sequence). The CDR3 nucleotides read TGTGCCAGCAGTTTGGGACTAAAAGAGACCCAGTACTTC. Translation gives CASSLGLKETQYF.